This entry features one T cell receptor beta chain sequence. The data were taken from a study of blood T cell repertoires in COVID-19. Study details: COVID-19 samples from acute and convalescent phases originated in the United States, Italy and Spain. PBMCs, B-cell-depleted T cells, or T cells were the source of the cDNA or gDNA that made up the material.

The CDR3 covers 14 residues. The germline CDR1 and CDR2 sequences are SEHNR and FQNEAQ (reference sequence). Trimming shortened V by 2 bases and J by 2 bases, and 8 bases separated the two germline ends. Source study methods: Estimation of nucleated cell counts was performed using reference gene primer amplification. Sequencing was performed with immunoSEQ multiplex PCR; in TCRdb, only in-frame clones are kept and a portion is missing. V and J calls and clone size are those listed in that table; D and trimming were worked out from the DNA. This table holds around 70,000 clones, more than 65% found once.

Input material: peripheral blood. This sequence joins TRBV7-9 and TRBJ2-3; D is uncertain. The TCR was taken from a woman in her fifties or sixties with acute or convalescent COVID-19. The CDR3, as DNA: TGTGCCAGCAGCTTACCCCAGTACACAGATACGCAGTATTTT. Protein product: CASSLPQYTDTQYF.